The clone carrying this T cell receptor (beta chain) has more than one count but fewer than ten. The antigen remains undetermined. Using unique molecular identifiers, the investigators prepared the TCRbeta library. TCRdb called the PCR reads again in MiXCR, with one record for every CDR3 protein. The sample includes around 370,000 distinct CDR3 sequences, 15% to 20% of them seen just once. Germline CDR1 is DFQATT and CDR2 is SNEGSKA (reference sequence). This CDR3 spans 13 amino acids. V lost 3 bases to trimming and J lost 0 bases, with 8 bases between them. The data belong to a study of T-cell reconstitution after alpha-beta-depleted transplantation in children. Study-wide results and caveats: Surviving recipient T cells and intrathymic progenitors accounted for some patients' high TCRbeta diversity at day 60. As was reported, about two months after transplant, alpha-beta T cells came from several hundred expanded graft clones. Counts and diversity of T cells one year after transplant came mostly from newly produced T cells.

This clonotype was sampled from a male patient between 2 and 9 years old who had a stem cell transplant for acute lymphoblastic leukemia, so the T cells may come from the graft donor. This chain uses TRBV20-1 with TRBJ1-2; no clear D. The source material was PBMCs, mostly from graft donor cells, sampled 360 days after TCRalphabeta/CD19-depleted stem cell transplant. CDR3 coding DNA: TGCAGTGCTAGGAGGGTCTCTAACTATGGCTACACCTTC. Encoded protein: CSARRVSNYGYTF.